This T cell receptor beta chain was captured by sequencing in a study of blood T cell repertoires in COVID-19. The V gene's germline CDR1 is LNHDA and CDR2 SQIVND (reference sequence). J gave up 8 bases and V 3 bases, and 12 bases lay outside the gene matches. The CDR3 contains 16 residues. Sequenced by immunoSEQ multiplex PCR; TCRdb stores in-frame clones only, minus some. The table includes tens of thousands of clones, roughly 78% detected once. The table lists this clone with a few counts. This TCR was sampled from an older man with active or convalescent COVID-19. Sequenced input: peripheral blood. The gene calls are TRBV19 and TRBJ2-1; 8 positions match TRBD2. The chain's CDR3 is CASSIKGSGGPDEQFF. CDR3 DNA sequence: TGTGCCAGTAGTATCAAGGGGTCGGGAGGGCCGGATGAGCAGTTCTTC.